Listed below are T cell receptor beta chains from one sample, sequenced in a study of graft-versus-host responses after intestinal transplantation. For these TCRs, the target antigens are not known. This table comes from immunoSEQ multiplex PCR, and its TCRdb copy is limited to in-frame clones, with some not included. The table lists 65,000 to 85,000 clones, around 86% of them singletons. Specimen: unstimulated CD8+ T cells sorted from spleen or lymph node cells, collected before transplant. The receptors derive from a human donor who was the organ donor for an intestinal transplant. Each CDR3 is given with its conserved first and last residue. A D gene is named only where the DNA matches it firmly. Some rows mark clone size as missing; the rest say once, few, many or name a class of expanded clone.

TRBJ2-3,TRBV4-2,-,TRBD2,CASSQSSGGASDTQYF,TGTGCCAGCAGCCAATCCAGCGGGGGGGCTTCGGATACGCAGTATTTT
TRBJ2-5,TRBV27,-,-,CASSWGPGQRGETQYF,TGTGCCAGCAGTTGGGGACCGGGACAGCGGGGGGAGACCCAGTACTTC
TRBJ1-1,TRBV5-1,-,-,CASLAGLGNTEAFF,TGCGCCAGCTTGGCGGGGCTTGGCAACACTGAAGCTTTCTTT
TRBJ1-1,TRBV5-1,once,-,CASSLIGFMNTEAFF,TGCGCCAGCAGCTTGATTGGCTTCATGAACACTGAAGCTTTCTTT
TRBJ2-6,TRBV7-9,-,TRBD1,CASSQDQGAGANVLTF,TGTGCCAGCAGCCAAGATCAGGGGGCTGGGGCCAACGTCCTGACTTTC
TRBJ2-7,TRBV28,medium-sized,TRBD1,CASSLPTGVFGQYF,TGTGCCAGCAGTTTACCTACAGGGGTGTTTGGGCAGTACTTC
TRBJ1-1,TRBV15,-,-,CATSRPGRMNTEAFF,TGTGCCACCAGCAGACCAGGACGGATGAACACTGAAGCTTTCTTT
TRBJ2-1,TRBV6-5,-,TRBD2,CASSDSSGGANEQFF,TGTGCCAGCAGTGACTCTAGCGGGGGGGCCAATGAGCAGTTCTTC
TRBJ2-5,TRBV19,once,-,CASRDRRENQETQYF,TGTGCCAGTCGGGACAGACGGGAGAACCAAGAGACCCAGTACTTC
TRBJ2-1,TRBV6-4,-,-,CASSSGGATSNEQFF,TGTGCCAGCAGTAGCGGTGGGGCGACCTCCAATGAGCAGTTCTTC